This T cell receptor beta chain derives from a study of esophageal squamous cell carcinoma under preoperative chemotherapy. Broader study findings: Paclitaxel-nedaplatin therapy caused immediate, substantial clonotype frequency changes. After treatment, tumor-infiltrating lymphocytes seemed to come partly from incoming peripheral T cells, not only local changes. Chemotherapy was followed by significantly higher TCR diversity in peripheral T cells only, not tumor-infiltrating lymphocytes.

Specified time point: before preoperative PTX-NDP chemotherapy. Preoperative chemotherapy with paclitaxel-nedaplatin was given to patients before surgery. One entry per CDR3 protein results from TCRdb running MiXCR on the PCR reads. Among 15,000 to 20,000 distinct CDR3 sequences listed, roughly half were seen once. In regard to this clonotype: What it binds is not known.

CDR3 length: 15 amino acids. Germline lookup yields CDR1 SGHTA and CDR2 FQGNSA. Sampling was conducted from a patient given preoperative chemotherapy. The chain carries TRBV7-2 and TRBJ2-5; D assignment may be TRBD1 or TRBD2 (6 bases each). The J call may be faulty, since TRBJ2-7 better matches the DNA end. The receptor was isolated from a human donor with esophageal squamous cell carcinoma. The donor label of this sample is uncertain. CDR3 coding DNA: TGTGCCAGCAGCCAACTAGGGGGGAATACCTACGAGCAGTACTTC. Amino acids: CASSQLGGNTYEQYF.